The present entry profiles one T cell receptor (beta chain) with its context. Its cognate antigen is unknown. V lost 6 bases to trimming and J lost 3 bases; unmatched junction nucleotides: 5. The germline V gene encodes CDR1 MNHEY and CDR2 SMNVEV (reference sequence). This CDR3 region has 14 residues. The data were obtained in a study of cytomegalovirus exposure and HLA in healthy donors. General observations from the study: Apparent HLA restriction characterized most CMV-associated TCR beta chains in a later analysis. Presence/absence analyses assumed roughly uniform sequencing depth across donors, which may not hold. Highly shared sequence variants in one cluster were likely a sequencing artifact.

13 Jbeta primers and 60 Vbeta primers were used for the PCR. The protocol was immunoSEQ multiplex PCR, while the TCRdb copy is restricted to in-frame clones and leaves out a portion. The sample holds approximately 150,000 clones, 76% seen once. The sample comprised PBMCs. V is TRBV27 and J is TRBJ2-7, with 10 nucleotides matching TRBD1. This TCR was sampled from a woman in her thirties or forties in good health and CMV-seronegative. CDR3 sequence: CASRDRGPFYEQYF. Here the CDR3 DNA reads TGTGCCAGCAGAGACAGGGGGCCTTTCTACGAGCAGTACTTC.